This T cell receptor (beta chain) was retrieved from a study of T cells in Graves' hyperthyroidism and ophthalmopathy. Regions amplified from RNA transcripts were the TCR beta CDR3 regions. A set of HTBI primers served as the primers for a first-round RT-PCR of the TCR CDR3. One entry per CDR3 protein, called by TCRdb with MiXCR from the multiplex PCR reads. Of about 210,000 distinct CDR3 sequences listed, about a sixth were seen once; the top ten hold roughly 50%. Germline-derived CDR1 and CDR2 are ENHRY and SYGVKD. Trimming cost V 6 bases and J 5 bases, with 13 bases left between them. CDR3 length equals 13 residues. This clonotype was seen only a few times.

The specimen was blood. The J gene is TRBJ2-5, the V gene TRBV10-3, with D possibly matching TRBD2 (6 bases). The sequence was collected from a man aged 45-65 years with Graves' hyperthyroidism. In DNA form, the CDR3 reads TGTGCCATCAGGTCGCGGGGCTGGGAGACCCAGTACTTC. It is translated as CAIRSRGWETQYF.